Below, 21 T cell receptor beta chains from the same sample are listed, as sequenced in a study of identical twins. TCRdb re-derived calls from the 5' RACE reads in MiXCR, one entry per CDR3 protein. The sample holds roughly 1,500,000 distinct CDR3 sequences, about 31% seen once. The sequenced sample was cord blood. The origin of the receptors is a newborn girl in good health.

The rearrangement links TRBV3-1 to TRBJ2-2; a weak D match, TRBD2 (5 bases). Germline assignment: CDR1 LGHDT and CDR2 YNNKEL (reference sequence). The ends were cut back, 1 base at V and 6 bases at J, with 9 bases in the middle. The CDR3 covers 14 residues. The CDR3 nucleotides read TGTGCCAGCAGCCAAGTTCCACTAGCCGGGGAGCTGTTTTTT. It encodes CASSQVPLAGELFF.

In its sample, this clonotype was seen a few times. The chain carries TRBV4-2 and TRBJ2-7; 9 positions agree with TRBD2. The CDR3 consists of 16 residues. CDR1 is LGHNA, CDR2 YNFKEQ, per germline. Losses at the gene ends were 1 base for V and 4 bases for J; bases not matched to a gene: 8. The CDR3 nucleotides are TGTGCCAGCAGCCAAGGTGGGCGGGAGGGCCTTTACGAGCAGTACTTC. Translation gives CASSQGGREGLYEQYF.

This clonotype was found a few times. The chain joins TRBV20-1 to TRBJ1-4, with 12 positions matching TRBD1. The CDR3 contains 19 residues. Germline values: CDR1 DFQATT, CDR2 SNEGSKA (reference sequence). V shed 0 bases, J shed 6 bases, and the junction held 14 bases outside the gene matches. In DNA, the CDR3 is TGCAGTGCTAGAGATCCGGGACAGGGGGCACGAGGTCGGTATGAAAAACTGTTTTTT. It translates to CSARDPGQGARGRYEKLFF.

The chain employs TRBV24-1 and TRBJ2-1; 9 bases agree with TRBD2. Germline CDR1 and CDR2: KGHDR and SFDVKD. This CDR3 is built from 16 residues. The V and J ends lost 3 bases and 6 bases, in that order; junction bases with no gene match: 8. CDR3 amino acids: CATSDPSAGGSNEQFF. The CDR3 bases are TGTGCCACCAGTGATCCGTCAGCGGGGGGCTCCAATGAGCAGTTCTTC.

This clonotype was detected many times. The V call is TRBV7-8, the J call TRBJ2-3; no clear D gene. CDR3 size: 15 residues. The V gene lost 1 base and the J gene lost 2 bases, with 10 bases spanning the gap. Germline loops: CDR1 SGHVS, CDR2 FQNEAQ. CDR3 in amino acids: CASSLEGRTTDTQYF. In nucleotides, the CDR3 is TGTGCCAGCAGCTTAGAAGGGCGGACCACAGATACGCAGTATTTT.

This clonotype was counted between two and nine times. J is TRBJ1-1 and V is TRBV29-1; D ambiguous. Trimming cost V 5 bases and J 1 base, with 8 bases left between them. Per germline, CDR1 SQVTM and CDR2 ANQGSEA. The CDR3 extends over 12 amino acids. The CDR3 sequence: CSVRQRNTEAFF. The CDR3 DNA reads TGCAGCGTTCGGCAGCGGAACACTGAAGCTTTCTTT.

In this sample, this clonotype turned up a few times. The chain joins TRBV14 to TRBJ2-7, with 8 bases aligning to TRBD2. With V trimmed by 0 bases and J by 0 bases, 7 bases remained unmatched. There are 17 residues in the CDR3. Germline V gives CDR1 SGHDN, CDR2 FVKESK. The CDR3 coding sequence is TGTGCCAGCAGCCAAGACGGTACTAGCGGCTACTCCTACGAGCAGTACTTC. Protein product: CASSQDGTSGYSYEQYF.

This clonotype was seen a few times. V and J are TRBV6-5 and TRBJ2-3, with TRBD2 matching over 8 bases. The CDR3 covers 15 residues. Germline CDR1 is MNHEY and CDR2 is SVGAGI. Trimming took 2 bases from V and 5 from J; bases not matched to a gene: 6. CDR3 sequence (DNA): TGTGCCAGCAGTTACCGTAGCGGGAATGGAGATACGCAGTATTTT. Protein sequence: CASSYRSGNGDTQYF.

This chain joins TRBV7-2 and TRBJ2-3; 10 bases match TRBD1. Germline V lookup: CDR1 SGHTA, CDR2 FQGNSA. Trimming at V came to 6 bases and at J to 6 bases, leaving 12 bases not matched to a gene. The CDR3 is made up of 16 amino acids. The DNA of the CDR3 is TGTGCCAGCAGACAAAAACAGACAGGGGGCGCGGATACGCAGTATTTT. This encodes CASRQKQTGGADTQYF.

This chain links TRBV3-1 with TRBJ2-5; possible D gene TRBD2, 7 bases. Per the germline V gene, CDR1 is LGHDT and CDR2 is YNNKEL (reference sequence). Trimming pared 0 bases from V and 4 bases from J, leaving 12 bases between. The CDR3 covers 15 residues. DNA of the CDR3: TGTGCCAGCAGCCAAGATATACGGGGGGCAGAGACCCAGTACTTC. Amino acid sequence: CASSQDIRGAETQYF.

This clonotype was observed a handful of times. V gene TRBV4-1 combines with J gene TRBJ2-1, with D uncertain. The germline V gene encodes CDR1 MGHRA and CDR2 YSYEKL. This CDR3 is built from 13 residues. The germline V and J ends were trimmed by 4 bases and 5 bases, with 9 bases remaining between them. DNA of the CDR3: TGCGCCAGCAGCCGAGAGCTGGACAATGAGCAGTTCTTC. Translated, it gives CASSRELDNEQFF.

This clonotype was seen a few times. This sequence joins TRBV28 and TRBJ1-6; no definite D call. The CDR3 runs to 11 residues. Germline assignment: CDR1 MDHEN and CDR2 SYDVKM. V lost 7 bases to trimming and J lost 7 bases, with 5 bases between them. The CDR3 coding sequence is TGTGCCAGCAAGACCAATTCACCCCTCCACTTT. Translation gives CASKTNSPLHF.

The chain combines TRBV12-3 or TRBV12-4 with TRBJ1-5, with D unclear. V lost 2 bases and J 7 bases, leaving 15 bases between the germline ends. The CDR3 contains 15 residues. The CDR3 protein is CASSLRGGEDQPQHF. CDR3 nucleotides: TGTGCCAGCAGTTTAAGAGGCGGGGAAGACCAGCCCCAGCATTTT.

The DNA of the CDR3 is TGTGCCAGCAGCTTAGAGGTCTTAACTAGCGGGGGTTACGAGCAGTACTTC. Residues: CASSLEVLTSGGYEQYF. The V call is TRBV7-2, the J call TRBJ2-4, with TRBD2 matching over 11 bases. The assigned J gene may be wrong: the sequence end matches TRBJ2-7 better. Germline V gives CDR1 SGHTA, CDR2 FQGNSA. This CDR3 contains 17 residues.

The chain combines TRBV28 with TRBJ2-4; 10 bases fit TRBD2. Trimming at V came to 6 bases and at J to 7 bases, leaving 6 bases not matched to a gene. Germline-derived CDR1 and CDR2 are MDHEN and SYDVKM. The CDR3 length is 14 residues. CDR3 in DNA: TGTGCCAGCAGCTTCAGCGGGGGGGGGAACATTCAGTACTTC. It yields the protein CASSFSGGGNIQYF.

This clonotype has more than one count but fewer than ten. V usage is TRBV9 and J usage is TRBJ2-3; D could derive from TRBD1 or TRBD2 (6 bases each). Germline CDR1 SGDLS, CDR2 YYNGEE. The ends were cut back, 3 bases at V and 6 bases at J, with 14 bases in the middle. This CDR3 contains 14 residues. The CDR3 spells CASSGGPGGDTQYF. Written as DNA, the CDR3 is TGTGCCAGCAGCGGGGGCCCCGGGGGCGATACGCAGTATTTT. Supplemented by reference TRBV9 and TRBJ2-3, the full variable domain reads DSGVTQTPKHLITATGQRVTLRCSPRSGDLSVYWYQQSLDQGLQFLIQYYNGEERAKGNILERFSAQQFPDLHSELNLSSLELGDSALYFCASSGGPGGDTQYFGPGTRLTVL.

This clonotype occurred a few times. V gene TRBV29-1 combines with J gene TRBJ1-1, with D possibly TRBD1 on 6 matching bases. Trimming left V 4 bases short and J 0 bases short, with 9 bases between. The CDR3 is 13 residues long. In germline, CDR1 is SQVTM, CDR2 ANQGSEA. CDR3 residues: CSVVRGLNTEAFF. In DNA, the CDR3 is TGCAGCGTTGTACGGGGGCTGAACACTGAAGCTTTCTTT.

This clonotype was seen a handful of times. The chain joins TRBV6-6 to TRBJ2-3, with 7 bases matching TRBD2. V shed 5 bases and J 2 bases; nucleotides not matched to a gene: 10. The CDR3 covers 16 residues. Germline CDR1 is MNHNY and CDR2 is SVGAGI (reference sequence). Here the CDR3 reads CASSGPLAANTDTQYF. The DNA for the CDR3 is TGTGCCAGCAGTGGCCCTCTAGCGGCGAACACAGATACGCAGTATTTT.

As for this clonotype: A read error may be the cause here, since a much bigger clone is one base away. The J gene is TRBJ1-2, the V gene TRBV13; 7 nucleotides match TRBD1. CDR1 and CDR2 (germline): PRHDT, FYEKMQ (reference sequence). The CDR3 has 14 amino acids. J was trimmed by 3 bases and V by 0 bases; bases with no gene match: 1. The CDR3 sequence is CASSLGTGYYGYTF. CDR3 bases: TGTGCCAGCAGCTTAGGGACAGGGTACTATGGCTACACCTTC.

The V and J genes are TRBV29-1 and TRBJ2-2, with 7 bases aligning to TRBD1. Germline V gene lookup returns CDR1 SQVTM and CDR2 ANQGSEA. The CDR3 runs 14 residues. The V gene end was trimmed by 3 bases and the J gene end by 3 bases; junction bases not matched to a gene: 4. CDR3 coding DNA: TGCAGCGTTGATGCCGGGACAGACACCGGGGAGCTGTTTTTT. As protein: CSVDAGTDTGELFF.

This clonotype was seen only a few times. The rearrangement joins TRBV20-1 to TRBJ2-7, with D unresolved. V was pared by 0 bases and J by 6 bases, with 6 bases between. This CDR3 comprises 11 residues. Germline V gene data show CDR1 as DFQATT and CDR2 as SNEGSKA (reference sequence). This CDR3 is CSARDAGEQYF. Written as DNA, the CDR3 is TGCAGTGCTAGAGACGCCGGCGAGCAGTACTTC.